Detailed here is one TCR beta chain. Its cognate antigen is unknown. The sample comes from a study of T cells after yellow fever vaccination. Study observations and caveats: Abundant clonotypes from the bulk population could get into FACS-sorted repertoires as contaminants.

This CDR3 region has 13 residues. Germline values: CDR1 ENHRY, CDR2 SYGVKD. The germline V and J ends were trimmed by 8 bases and 3 bases, with 11 bases remaining between them. The study made its TCR cDNA through 5'RACE template switching. That step introduced a universal primer site along with UMIs. TCRdb re-called the 5' RACE reads through MiXCR, storing one row per CDR3 protein. The sample yields a few hundred thousand distinct CDR3 sequences, approximately 3.9% seen once. The chain combines TRBV10-3 with TRBJ1-5, with a tentative D call TRBD1 (5 bases). The clonotype comes from a man in his late teens or twenties who received the YFV17D yellow fever vaccine. The sample consisted of PBMCs, taken 5 days after the yellow fever booster vaccination. The CDR3, as DNA: TGTGCCATCGGCAGGGATTACAATCAGCCCCAGCATTTT. Protein product: CAIGRDYNQPQHF.